This T cell receptor beta chain was captured in a study of blood T cells in healthy people across ages. Through a sample-barcoded 5' primer and a J-beta primer mix, a second PCR was run for roughly 6 to 11 cycles. TCRdb passed the 5' RACE reads through MiXCR, listing each CDR3 protein once. Of some 1.5 million distinct CDR3 sequences detected, about 30% appear once; the ten largest clones hold 7% to 9%. The germline V gene encodes CDR1 LNHNV and CDR2 YYDKDF (reference sequence). V was trimmed by 2 bases and J by 0 bases, leaving 8 bases between them. The CDR3 is 15 residues long. This clonotype was detected many times.

This TCR derives from a woman in her twenties or thirties in good health. The source material was blood. This chain joins TRBV15 and TRBJ2-1; D might be TRBD2 (6 bases). DNA for the CDR3: TGTGCCACCAGCAGATCGGGGGACTCCTACAATGAGCAGTTCTTC. Protein sequence: CATSRSGDSYNEQFF.